This T cell receptor beta chain appears in the sequencing data of a study of blood T cell repertoires in COVID-19. Background on the study: T cells, B-cell-depleted T cells, or PBMCs provided the cDNA or gDNA that served as material.

V lost 3 bases and J lost 4, with 12 bases in between. Germline lookup yields CDR1 WSHSY and CDR2 SAAADI. This CDR3 spans 14 amino acids. TCRdb keeps only in-frame clones here, not all; method: immunoSEQ multiplex PCR. The data contain over 400,000 clones, around 85% of them singletons. The sample comprised PBMCs or T cells enriched from blood (not recorded which). The chain carries TRBV10-2 and TRBJ1-2, with unresolved D. This TCR was recovered from a woman in her sixties who had recovered from COVID-19. The CDR3 nucleotides are TGCGCCAGCAGTGATTTGCCGGGTCGCTATGGCTACACCTTC. The encoded protein is CASSDLPGRYGYTF.